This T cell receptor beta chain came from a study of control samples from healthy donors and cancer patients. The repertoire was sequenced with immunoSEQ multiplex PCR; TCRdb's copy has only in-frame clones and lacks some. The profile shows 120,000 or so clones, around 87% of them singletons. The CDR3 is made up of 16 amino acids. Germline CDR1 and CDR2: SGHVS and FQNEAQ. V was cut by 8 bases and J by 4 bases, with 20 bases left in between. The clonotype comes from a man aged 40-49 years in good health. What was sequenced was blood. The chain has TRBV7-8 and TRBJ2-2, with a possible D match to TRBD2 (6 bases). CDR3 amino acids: CASRQFSGSFTGELFF. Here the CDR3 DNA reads TGTGCCAGCCGCCAATTTAGCGGCTCTTTCACCGGGGAGCTGTTTTTT.